This passage covers 5 T cell receptor beta chains from one sample sequenced in a study of T cells in Graves' hyperthyroidism and ophthalmopathy (dated by TCRdb to 2018 to 2020). Library creation used multiplex PCR. Sequencing was performed on an Illumina HiSeq 2000. Amplification of TCR beta CDR3 regions was carried out from RNA transcripts. The first round of RT-PCR for the TCR CDR3 was performed with the HTBI primer set and the Qiagen OneStep RT-PCR kit. The public reads were run again by TCRdb, first through fastp at Q25 and then through MiXCR, and only productive beta chains were kept. Every distinct CDR3 protein forms one entry, paired with its most common genes and DNA. Within this sample are over 250,000 distinct CDR3 sequences, with 25% to 30% of them counted one time only. The top ten clonotypes cover approximately 25% of the sample. Sample: blood. These receptors were obtained from a man in his forties with Graves' hyperthyroidism that later progressed to Graves' ophthalmopathy.

This clonotype was detected ten times or more. This chain joins TRBV7-8 and TRBJ2-3; 9 bases are a match to TRBD2. The CDR3 is 15 amino acids. Trimming cost V 5 bases and J 5 bases; bases outside gene matches: 8. CDR1 and CDR2 from the germline V gene are SGHVS and FQNEAQ. CDR3 coding DNA: TGTGCCAGCAGCCTATTGGTAGCGGGAGAAGATACGCAGTATTTT. This translates into CASSLLVAGEDTQYF.

This clonotype came up many times. The J gene is TRBJ1-5, the V gene TRBV20-1; perhaps TRBD1 as D (6 bases). The germline V and J ends were trimmed by 3 bases and 2 bases, with 8 bases remaining between them. CDR3 length equals 13 residues. Germline V gene sequence: CDR1 DFQATT, CDR2 SNEGSKA (reference sequence). CDR3 sequence (DNA): TGCAGTGCTAGGGGGGGCGGCAATCAGCCCCAGCATTTT. Amino acids: CSARGGGNQPQHF.

The V gene is TRBV19, the J gene TRBJ1-1, with D perhaps TRBD1 (5 bases). The CDR3 runs to 15 residues. V was clipped by 5 bases and J by 1 base, with 14 bases between them. The germline V gene encodes CDR1 LNHDA and CDR2 SQIVND (reference sequence). The CDR3: CASSARGTANTEAFF. CDR3 DNA sequence: TGTGCCAGTAGTGCGCGCGGGACGGCGAACACTGAAGCTTTCTTT.

This clonotype was seen ten or more times. The rearrangement links TRBV24-1 to TRBJ1-2, with 7 nucleotides matching TRBD1. Trimming at V came to 4 bases and at J to 6 bases, leaving 10 bases not matched to a gene. The germline CDR1 and CDR2 sequences are KGHDR and SFDVKD. The CDR3 consists of 15 residues. The CDR3 loop reads CATSDPSDRVNGYTF. CDR3 bases: TGTGCCACCAGTGACCCCTCCGACAGGGTCAATGGCTACACCTTC.

This clonotype was counted at least ten times. This sequence joins TRBV5-1 and TRBJ2-7; possibly TRBD2 for D (6 bases). CDR1 and CDR2 (germline): SGHRS, YFSETQ. V was pared by 0 bases and J by 3 bases, with 10 bases between. The CDR3 is 14 residues long. CDR3 loop: CASSLAGGNYEQYF. DNA for the CDR3: TGCGCCAGCAGCTTGGCTGGCGGGAACTACGAGCAGTACTTC.